The 13 T cell receptor beta chains below were found in one sample sequenced in a study of control samples from healthy donors and cancer patients. Profiled with immunoSEQ multiplex PCR; TCRdb holds only in-frame clones, not every one. The sample yields around 95,000 clones, roughly 87% seen once. The sample was blood. These receptors came from a woman in her forties or fifties in good health.

V usage is TRBV15 and J usage is TRBJ2-1; perhaps TRBD2 as D (5 bases). The V and J ends lost 0 bases and 9 bases respectively, with 15 bases between them. CDR1 is LNHNV and CDR2 is YYDKDF in the germline V gene (reference sequence). The length of the CDR3 is 15 residues. Here the CDR3 DNA reads TGTGCCACCAGCAGAGAACTAGGCGGAGGTGTTGAGCAGTTCTTC. This translates into CATSRELGGGVEQFF.

This clone came up a few times. The CDR3 nucleotides read TGTGCCAGCAGTCCGGGACAGGGATTCAATGAGCAGTTCTTC. This sequence encodes CASSPGQGFNEQFF. The chain has TRBV7-9 and TRBJ2-1, with 9 nucleotides matching TRBD1. Germline V lookup: CDR1 SEHNR, CDR2 FQNEAQ (reference sequence). V trimming: 6 bases; J trimming: 6 bases; junction bases outside the gene matches: 6. This CDR3 has 14 residues.

This CDR3 is CASSPPERQETQYF. The CDR3 nucleotides are TGTGCCAGCTCACCACCGGAGCGGCAAGAGACCCAGTACTTC. V is TRBV18 and J is TRBJ2-5; D possibly corresponds to TRBD2 (5 bases). This CDR3 comprises 14 residues. Germline CDR1 is KGHSH and CDR2 is LQKENI. V was shortened by 0 bases and J by 2 bases, with 7 bases between the two germline ends.

This clone has just a few counts. The chain has TRBV14 and TRBJ1-5; possibly TRBD1 for D (6 bases). The CDR3 is 16 residues long. Germline values: CDR1 SGHDN, CDR2 FVKESK. V was trimmed by 5 bases and J by 1 base, leaving 15 bases between them. CDR3 sequence: CASSSQTGRSNQPQHF. The CDR3 nucleotides read TGTGCCAGCAGCTCTCAGACAGGTCGGAGCAATCAGCCCCAGCATTTT.

The chain uses TRBV19 and TRBJ2-4; TRBD2 agrees at 16 bases. The V gene end was trimmed by 5 bases and the J gene end by 2 bases; junction bases not matched to a gene: 9. The germline V gene has CDR1 LNHDA and CDR2 SQIVND (reference sequence). CDR3 length equals 19 residues. The CDR3 sequence is CASSPGLAGGTWSKNIQYF. CDR3 nucleotides: TGTGCCAGTAGTCCGGGACTAGCGGGGGGGACGTGGTCCAAAAACATTCAGTACTTC.

This clone came up once. This chain connects TRBV7-9 to TRBJ2-1; D not certain. V lost 3 bases and J 8 bases, leaving 11 bases between the germline ends. The CDR3 contains 13 residues. Germline V gene lookup returns CDR1 SEHNR and CDR2 FQNEAQ (reference sequence). The CDR3, as DNA: TGTGCCAGCAGCTTTTCCTATCCGGATGAGCAGTTCTTC. Encoded protein: CASSFSYPDEQFF.

The gene calls are TRBV27 and TRBJ2-7; 7 bases match TRBD1. Trimming cost V 4 bases and J 0 bases; bases outside gene matches: 6. Germline values: CDR1 MNHEY, CDR2 SMNVEV (reference sequence). This CDR3 has 15 amino acids. CDR3 sequence (DNA): TGTGCCAGCAGTTCCGGGACAGAAATCTCCTACGAGCAGTACTTC. Translated, it gives CASSSGTEISYEQYF.

V and J are TRBV5-1 and TRBJ2-5; D might be TRBD1 (7 bases). The germline CDR1 and CDR2 sequences are SGHRS and YFSETQ. This CDR3 is 14 amino acids long. The V end lost 0 bases, the J end lost 4 bases, and 10 bases lay between the germline ends. The CDR3 loop is CASSLGQGGETQYF. The DNA for the CDR3 is TGCGCCAGCAGCTTGGGACAGGGAGGAGAGACCCAGTACTTC.

V usage is TRBV6-5 and J usage is TRBJ2-3; a weak D match, TRBD2 (5 bases). V shed 8 bases and J shed 0 bases, with 9 bases lying between them. The CDR3 spans 13 residues. The germline gives CDR1 MNHEY, CDR2 SVGAGI. Written as DNA, the CDR3 is TGTGCCAGCTTTGGACTCAGCACAGATACGCAGTATTTT. It is translated as CASFGLSTDTQYF.

The rearrangement joins TRBV6-5 to TRBJ1-2; D unclear. The CDR3 extends over 11 amino acids. Trimming pared 8 bases from V and 4 bases from J, leaving 8 bases between. Germline CDR1 is MNHEY and CDR2 is SVGAGI. The CDR3 DNA sequence: TGTGCCAGCTTCGCCTTCTATGGCTACACCTTC. Amino acids: CASFAFYGYTF.

The chain has TRBV5-1 and TRBJ1-1; TRBD1 aligns across 7 bases. CDR3 length: 13 amino acids. V gave up 7 bases and J gave up 1 base; unmatched junction bases: 4. CDR1 SGHRS and CDR2 YFSETQ come from the germline V gene. The CDR3 is CASGNRGNTEAFF. CDR3 in DNA: TGCGCCAGCGGGAACAGGGGGAACACTGAAGCTTTCTTT.

The chain combines TRBV4-3 with TRBJ2-3; tentative D call: TRBD1 (6 bases). Trimming left V 4 bases short and J 2 bases short, with 13 bases between. The CDR3 length is 15 residues. The V gene's germline CDR1 is LGHNA and CDR2 YSLEER. The CDR3 DNA is TGCGCCAGCAGCCCCAGAGGGGGAGACACAGATACGCAGTATTTT. Its translation: CASSPRGGDTDTQYF.

The chain has TRBV7-9 and TRBJ2-3; 12 nucleotides agree with TRBD2. Trimming took 6 bases from V and 5 from J; bases not matched to a gene: 6. Germline loops: CDR1 SEHNR, CDR2 FQNEAQ (reference sequence). This CDR3 is 15 amino acids long. CDR3 loop: CASSRRTSGKDTQYF. The CDR3 bases are TGTGCCAGCAGTCGGCGGACTAGCGGGAAAGATACGCAGTATTTT.